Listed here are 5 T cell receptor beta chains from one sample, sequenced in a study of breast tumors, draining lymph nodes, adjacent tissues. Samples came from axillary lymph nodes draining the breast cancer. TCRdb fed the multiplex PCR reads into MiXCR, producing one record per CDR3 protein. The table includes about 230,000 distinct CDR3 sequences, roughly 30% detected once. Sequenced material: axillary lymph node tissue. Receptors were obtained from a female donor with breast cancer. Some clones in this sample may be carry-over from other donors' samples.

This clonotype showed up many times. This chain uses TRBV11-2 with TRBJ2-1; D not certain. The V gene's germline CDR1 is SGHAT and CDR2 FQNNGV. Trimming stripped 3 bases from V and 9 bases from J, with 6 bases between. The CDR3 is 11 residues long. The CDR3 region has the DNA TGTGCCAGCAGCTTGAGTATTGAGCAGTTCTTC. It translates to CASSLSIEQFF.

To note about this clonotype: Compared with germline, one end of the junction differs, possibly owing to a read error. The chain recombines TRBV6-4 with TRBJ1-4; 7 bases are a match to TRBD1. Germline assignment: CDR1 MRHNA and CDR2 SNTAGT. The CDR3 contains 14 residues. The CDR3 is CASTGTVANENLFF. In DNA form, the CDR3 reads TGTGCCAGCACAGGGACAGTCGCTAATGAAAATCTGTTTTTT.

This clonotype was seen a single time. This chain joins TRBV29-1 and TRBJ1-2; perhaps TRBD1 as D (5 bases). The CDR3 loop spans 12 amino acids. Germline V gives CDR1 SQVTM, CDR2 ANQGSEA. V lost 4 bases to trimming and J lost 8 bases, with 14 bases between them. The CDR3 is CSVGVSPGGYTF. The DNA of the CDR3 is TGCAGCGTTGGGGTTTCCCCAGGGGGCTACACCTTC.

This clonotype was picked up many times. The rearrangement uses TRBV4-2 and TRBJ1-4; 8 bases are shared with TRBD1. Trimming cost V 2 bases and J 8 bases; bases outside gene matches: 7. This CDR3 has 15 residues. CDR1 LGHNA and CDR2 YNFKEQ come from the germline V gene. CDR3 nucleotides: TGTGCCAGCAGCCAACGTGGACAGGGAAGAGAAAAACTGTTTTTT. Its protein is CASSQRGQGREKLFF.

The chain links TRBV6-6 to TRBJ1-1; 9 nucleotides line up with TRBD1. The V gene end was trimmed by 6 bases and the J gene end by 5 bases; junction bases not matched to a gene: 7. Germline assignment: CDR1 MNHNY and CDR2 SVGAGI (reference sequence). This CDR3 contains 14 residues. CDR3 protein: CASRTGTGSTEAFF. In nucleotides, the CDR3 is TGTGCCAGCAGGACCGGGACAGGGAGTACTGAAGCTTTCTTT.